The next 22 T cell receptor beta chains were all read from a single sample in a study of immune characterization of retroperitoneal liposarcoma (dated by TCRdb to between 2018 and 2020). Library prep was done by PCR. The sequencer listed for this sample is NextSeq 500. TCRdb cleaned the public reads at Q25 with fastp, built clones with MiXCR and kept in-frame beta chains. Identical CDR3 protein sequences are pooled into one entry, listed with their most common genes and DNA. The table for this sample lists a few thousand distinct CDR3 sequences; more than 45% of them were counted only once. The top ten hold 45% of the sample. Sequencing was carried out using tumor tissue. The receptors originated from a male donor with retroperitoneal liposarcoma.

This clonotype was seen a handful of times. This chain joins TRBV6-1 and TRBJ2-1; 12 nucleotides match TRBD2. Germline CDR1 MNHNS, CDR2 SASEGT. With 4 bases clipped from V and 6 bases from J, the junction kept 7 bases outside the gene matches. This CDR3 contains 16 residues. The CDR3 loop is CASSAGTSGLFNEQFF. Written as DNA, the CDR3 is TGTGCCAGCAGTGCCGGGACTAGCGGGCTCTTCAATGAGCAGTTCTTC.

Concerning this clonotype itself: Relative to the germline gene, one junction end is altered; a read error may explain this. The V call is TRBV7-8, the J call TRBJ2-1, with 9 positions matching TRBD2. In germline, CDR1 is SGHVS, CDR2 FQNEAQ. This CDR3 region has 14 residues. The CDR3 nucleotides are TGTGCCAGCAGCGTAGCGGGAGAGAGCAATGAGCAGTTCTTC. This codes for CASSVAGESNEQFF.

V is TRBV6-1 and J is TRBJ2-3; D call uncertain. CDR1 and CDR2 from the germline V gene are MNHNS and SASEGT. CDR3 length: 12 amino acids. Trimming removed 4 bases from V and 9 bases from J, with 11 bases in between. In nucleotides, the CDR3 is TGTGCCAGCAGTGTTGAAGGTCACACGCAGTATTTT. Translating gives CASSVEGHTQYF.

The genes are TRBV7-3 and TRBJ2-2; tentatively, D is TRBD2 (6 bases). The CDR3 is 16 amino acids. Trimming left V 1 base short and J 5 bases short, with 14 bases between. CDR1 is SGHTA and CDR2 is FQGTGA in the germline V gene. CDR3 sequence (DNA): TGTGCCAGCAGCTTAAGAGGGACTGCTTTTACCGGGGAGCTGTTTTTT. Residues: CASSLRGTAFTGELFF. Full variable domain (rest looked up from reference TRBV7-3 and TRBJ2-2): GAGVSQTPSNKVTEKGKYVELRCDPISGHTALYWYRQSLGQGPEFLIYFQGTGAADDSGLPNDRFFAVRPEGSVSTLKIQRTERGDSAVYLCASSLRGTAFTGELFFGEGSRLTVL.

Concerning this clonotype itself: The junction differs from germline at one of its ends, possibly a read error. This sequence joins TRBV6-8 and TRBJ1-1, with D perhaps TRBD1 (5 bases). Germline CDR1 reads MNHGY; CDR2 reads SAAAGT. There are 14 residues in the CDR3. The CDR3 coding sequence is TGTGCCAACAGTTACAGTTTTAGGGGTGGAAAAGCTTTCTTT. Translating it yields CANSYSFRGGKAFF.

Only a few counts were recorded for this clonotype. The chain recombines TRBV6-1 with TRBJ2-3; TRBD2 matches 12 bases. The length of the CDR3 is 15 residues. The junction had 9 bases not matched to a gene; V was cut back by 5 bases and J by 9 bases. Germline CDR1 and CDR2: MNHNS and SASEGT. CDR3 protein: CASSPRLAGVETQYF. CDR3 DNA: TGTGCCAGCAGTCCTAGACTAGCGGGAGTTGAGACGCAGTATTTT.

This clonotype was seen a handful of times. V is TRBV12-3 or TRBV12-4 and J is TRBJ2-1, with TRBD1 as a possible D gene (6 bases). The CDR3 totals 15 residues. The V end was cut by 3 bases, the J end by 9 bases, with 18 bases between. The CDR3: CASSFRTAVQSEQFF. In nucleotides, the CDR3 is TGTGCCAGCAGTTTCAGGACAGCCGTCCAAAGTGAGCAGTTCTTC.

The chain links TRBV6-1 to TRBJ2-1; perhaps TRBD2 as D (6 bases). Trimming pared 5 bases from V and 4 bases from J, leaving 15 bases between. Germline assignment: CDR1 MNHNS and CDR2 SASEGT. The CDR3 has 15 residues. CDR3 nucleotides: TGTGCCAGCAGTCTTAGCGGAGACGCATACAATGAGCAGTTCTTC. This sequence encodes CASSLSGDAYNEQFF.

The sample holds one count of this clonotype. V gene TRBV5-1 combines with J gene TRBJ1-4; no clear D gene. This CDR3 has 15 residues. V dropped 2 bases and J dropped 8 bases, with 16 bases sitting between them. The germline V gene has CDR1 SGHRS and CDR2 YFSETQ. CDR3 amino acids: CASSLLPGREEKLFF. CDR3 sequence (DNA): TGCGCCAGCAGCTTACTTCCCGGCAGAGAGGAAAAACTGTTTTTT.

The J gene is TRBJ2-5, the V gene TRBV6-1; unclear D gene. The ends were cut back, 6 bases at V and 11 bases at J, with 10 bases in the middle. Germline CDR1 reads MNHNS; CDR2 reads SASEGT. The CDR3 is 10 residues long. For the CDR3, the DNA is TGTGCCAGCAGCCACGAGGCGCAGTACTTC. Encoded protein: CASSHEAQYF.

Relative to its sample, this clonotype is medium-sized (0.01 to 0.1%). The gene calls are TRBV7-2 and TRBJ2-1; 7 nucleotides line up with TRBD2. The V gene's germline CDR1 is SGHTA and CDR2 FQGNSA. V was pared by 5 bases and J by 10 bases, with 8 bases of the junction left unmatched. The CDR3 runs 13 residues. CDR3 in amino acids: CASSPTLGLEQFF. In DNA, the CDR3 is TGTGCCAGCAGCCCGACCCTGGGACTAGAGCAGTTCTTC.

The V gene is TRBV11-3, the J gene TRBJ2-1; TRBD2 aligns across 10 bases. This CDR3 spans 15 amino acids. With 2 bases clipped from V and 6 bases from J, the junction kept 4 bases outside the gene matches. The V gene's germline CDR1 is SGHNT and CDR2 YENEEA. CDR3 residues: CASSLLAGVSNEQFF. CDR3 bases: TGTGCCAGCAGCTTACTAGCGGGAGTAAGCAATGAGCAGTTCTTC.

V is TRBV19 and J is TRBJ2-5; no clear D. CDR1 is LNHDA and CDR2 is SQIVND in the germline V gene (reference sequence). The V end lost 6 bases, the J end lost 4 bases, and 9 bases lay between the germline ends. The CDR3 covers 12 residues. The CDR3 protein is CASSATRETQYF. CDR3 nucleotides: TGTGCCAGTAGCGCTACGAGAGAGACCCAGTACTTC. Full variable domain (remainder filled in from reference TRBV19 and TRBJ2-5): DGGITQSPKYLFRKEGQNVTLSCEQNLNHDAMYWYRQDPGQGLRLIYYSQIVNDFQKGDIAEGYSVSREKKESFPLTVTSAQKNPTAFYLCASSATRETQYFGPGTRLLVL.

The rearrangement links TRBV7-8 to TRBJ1-2; 7 bases align to TRBD1. Germline-derived CDR1 and CDR2 are SGHVS and FQNEAQ. The CDR3 loop spans 14 amino acids. Trimming took 1 base from V and 8 from J; bases not matched to a gene: 7. CDR3 amino acids: CASSLDRGSDGYTF. CDR3 nucleotide sequence: TGTGCCAGCAGCTTAGACAGGGGCTCTGACGGCTACACCTTC.

This clonotype was detected only a few times. CDR3 in amino acids: CASSEYGQYTDTQYF. In DNA, the CDR3 is TGTGCCAGCAGTGAATATGGACAGTACACAGATACGCAGTATTTT. The J gene is TRBJ2-3, the V gene TRBV6-1, with a possible D match to TRBD1 (6 bases). This CDR3 is 15 amino acids long. CDR1 and CDR2 from the germline V gene are MNHNS and SASEGT. V lost 2 bases and J 2 bases, leaving 11 bases between the germline ends.

This clonotype was counted between two and nine times. For the CDR3, the DNA is TGTGCCAGCAGTAGGGGGACTAGCGGGAAAAGCCCCAATGAGCAGTTCTTC. It specifies CASSRGTSGKSPNEQFF. The chain couples TRBV6-1 to TRBJ2-1, with TRBD2 identical over 13 bases. This CDR3 has 17 residues. Germline lookup yields CDR1 MNHNS and CDR2 SASEGT. The trim removed 5 bases at V and 6 bases at J, leaving 10 bases unmatched.

In this sample, this clonotype turned up a few times. The chain employs TRBV6-1 and TRBJ2-1, with 9 bases lining up with TRBD2. CDR1 and CDR2 from the germline V gene are MNHNS and SASEGT. The CDR3 covers 15 residues. The V and J ends lost 1 base and 10 bases, in that order; junction bases with no gene match: 8. CDR3 coding DNA: TGTGCCAGCAGTGAAGGTTTAGCGGGAGATTTCGAGCAGTTCTTC. Translation: CASSEGLAGDFEQFF.

The gene calls are TRBV7-8 and TRBJ2-1; tentative D call: TRBD2 (6 bases). The V gene's germline CDR1 is SGHVS and CDR2 FQNEAQ. Trimming took 5 bases from V and 8 from J, leaving 16 bases between them. This CDR3 is 14 amino acids long. The CDR3 sequence is CASSPNHGGDEQFF. CDR3 bases: TGTGCCAGCAGCCCGAACCACGGGGGAGATGAGCAGTTCTTC.

The table lists this clonotype with a count of one. The junction and the germline gene differ at one end; a read error may be behind it. The V and J genes are TRBV6-1 and TRBJ2-2, with no clear D. The germline gives CDR1 MNHNS, CDR2 SASEGT. The CDR3 runs to 14 residues. The CDR3 DNA reads as TGTGCCAGCACCGTATTCAAGAACACCGAGGAGCTGTTTTTT. As protein: CASTVFKNTEELFF.

The V gene is TRBV27, the J gene TRBJ2-7, with 9 bases aligning to TRBD1. Trimming at V came to 9 bases and at J to 2 bases, leaving 14 bases not matched to a gene. This CDR3 region has 16 residues. Looked up from germline, CDR1 is MNHEY and CDR2 is SMNVEV (reference sequence). CDR3 coding DNA: TGTGCCAGTCATACGACGTGGGACAGGGACCCCTACGAGCAGTACTTC. Its translation is CASHTTWDRDPYEQYF.

Sample share makes this clonotype medium-sized. This sequence joins TRBV7-2 and TRBJ2-5; no firm D call. Trimming stripped 4 bases from V and 11 bases from J, with 11 bases between. Germline lookup yields CDR1 SGHTA and CDR2 FQGNSA. The CDR3 covers 11 residues. The CDR3 reads CASSSYNEQYF. Here the CDR3 DNA reads TGTGCCAGCAGCTCGTATAATGAGCAGTACTTC.

This clonotype is judged medium-sized (0.01 to 0.1%). V usage is TRBV6-6 and J usage is TRBJ1-1; a possible D gene is TRBD1 (5 bases). Trimming left V 2 bases short and J 11 bases short, with 9 bases between. The CDR3 contains 11 residues. Germline CDR1 MNHNY, CDR2 SVGAGI (reference sequence). The CDR3 region has the DNA TGTGCCAGCAGTTACGCAGGGATTGCTTTCTTT. Translation: CASSYAGIAFF.